This T cell receptor (beta chain) was captured by sequencing in a study of blood T cell repertoires in COVID-19. As for the study in general: COVID-19 samples collected from the United States, Italy and Spain covered acute and convalescent phases. In each case, the material was cDNA or gDNA derived from T cells, B-cell-depleted T cells, or PBMCs.

Original handling: By means of reference gene primer amplification, nucleated cell counts were estimated. TCRdb keeps only in-frame clones here, not all; method: immunoSEQ multiplex PCR. V and J calls and clone size are those listed in that table; D and trimming were worked out from the DNA. Of some 80,000 clones in the sample, 84% are singletons; the top ten hold 10% to 15%. CDR1 is SGHRS, CDR2 YFSETQ, per germline. CDR3 length equals 17 residues. V lost 0 bases to trimming and J lost 4 bases, with 17 bases between them. The rearrangement joins TRBV5-1 to TRBJ1-5, with a weak D call TRBD1 (6 bases). This receptor was obtained from a human donor in a cohort sampled during active COVID-19. The sample was peripheral blood. CDR3 nucleotide sequence: TGCGCCAGCAGCTTGGACCCAAGATCAGGGGTTAATCAGCCCCAGCATTTT. Translated, it gives CASSLDPRSGVNQPQHF.